A single sample gave rise to the 5 T cell receptor beta chains below, sequenced in a study of T cell responses to AZD1222 COVID-19 vaccine. Sequencing used immunoSEQ multiplex PCR; TCRdb keeps in-frame clones, though not all of them. The data contain 130,000 to 150,000 clones, 88% of them singletons. The specimen comprised peripheral blood, sampled on day 0 of AZD1222 vaccination. These receptors all stem from an adult in good health.

CDR3: CASSLEVALAGELFF. The CDR3 bases are TGTGCCAGCAGCTTAGAGGTAGCGTTGGCCGGGGAGCTGTTTTTT. This rearrangement joins TRBV11-3 to TRBJ2-2, with D maybe TRBD2 (5 bases). The CDR3 is 15 residues long. Trimming left V 0 bases short and J 6 bases short, with 11 bases between. Germline CDR1 SGHNT, CDR2 YENEEA.

V gene TRBV3-1 (or the pseudogene TRBV3-2) combines with J gene TRBJ2-1; D may be TRBD1 or TRBD2 (6 bases each). The germline V and J ends were trimmed by 4 bases and 6 bases, with 13 bases remaining between them. CDR3 length equals 14 residues. Per the germline V gene, CDR1 is LGHDT and CDR2 is YNNKEL (reference sequence). In DNA form, the CDR3 reads TGTGCCAGCAGCCTCAGCGAGGGGGGCAATGAGCAGTTCTTC. Protein: CASSLSEGGNEQFF.

Concerning this clone: The same CDR3 also results from other DNA sequences found in this sample. This sequence joins TRBV19 and TRBJ2-5, with D maybe TRBD1 (5 bases). The CDR3 contains 12 residues. Per germline, CDR1 LNHDA and CDR2 SQIVND (reference sequence). Trimming cost V 6 bases and J 5 bases, with 10 bases left between them. The CDR3 is CASRQAGETQYF. For the CDR3, the DNA is TGTGCCAGTAGACAGGCAGGGGAGACCCAGTACTTC.

The chain recombines TRBV5-4 with TRBJ2-3, with no clear D. V was clipped by 1 base and J by 0 bases, with 6 bases between them. The CDR3 consists of 14 residues. CDR1 is SGHNT, CDR2 YYREEE, per germline (reference sequence). CDR3 region: CASSLSVSTDTQYF. Written as DNA, the CDR3 is TGTGCCAGCAGCTTGTCGGTTAGCACAGATACGCAGTATTTT.

The chain uses TRBV4-3 and TRBJ1-2; D not resolved. CDR3 length equals 14 residues. The ends were cut back, 4 bases at V and 4 bases at J, with 13 bases in the middle. Looked up from germline, CDR1 is LGHNA and CDR2 is YSLEER. This chain's CDR3 is CASSPLADGYGYTF. CDR3 nucleotides: TGCGCCAGCAGCCCTTTGGCGGATGGCTATGGCTACACCTTC.